Below are 27 T cell receptor beta chains sequenced from a single sample in a study of cytomegalovirus exposure and HLA in healthy donors. Assay: immunoSEQ multiplex PCR; the TCRdb copy retains only in-frame clones and omits some. The sample includes 110,000 to 150,000 clones, over 90% of them seen just once. Sequencing was performed on PBMCs. The source is a man younger than 30 in good health and CMV-seropositive.

This sequence joins TRBV5-1 and TRBJ1-1; D is unclear. From germline, CDR1 is SGHRS and CDR2 YFSETQ. The CDR3 has 13 residues. V was shortened by 4 bases and J by 1 base, with 8 bases between the two germline ends. Here the CDR3 DNA reads TGCGCCAGCAGCGAGGAGGGGAACACTGAAGCTTTCTTT. It codes for CASSEEGNTEAFF.

The rearrangement links TRBV6-6 to TRBJ1-2; D remains unclear. Germline-derived CDR1 and CDR2 are MNHNY and SVGAGI (reference sequence). The CDR3 is 14 amino acids. The V end was cut by 2 bases, the J end by 0 bases, with 7 bases between. The CDR3 DNA sequence: TGTGCCAGCAGTTACCGGGAAACTAACTATGGCTACACCTTC. The encoded protein is CASSYRETNYGYTF.

The chain recombines TRBV19 with TRBJ2-7; 10 bases match TRBD2. Germline-derived CDR1 and CDR2 are LNHDA and SQIVND (reference sequence). The CDR3 has 15 amino acids. V shed 5 bases and J 1 base; nucleotides not matched to a gene: 5. The CDR3 DNA follows: TGTGCCAGTAGTGCCTCAGCGGGAGGGTCCTACGAGCAGTACTTC. Protein sequence: CASSASAGGSYEQYF.

This chain joins TRBV2 and TRBJ1-1; 8 nucleotides agree with TRBD1. J lost 0 bases, V lost 2 bases, and 5 bases had no gene match. CDR1 SNHLY and CDR2 FYNNEI come from the germline V gene. The CDR3 covers 16 residues. The CDR3 DNA sequence: TGTGCCAGCAGTGAACAGGGGGCGCAGATGAACACTGAAGCTTTCTTT. Its translation: CASSEQGAQMNTEAFF.

This clone has a single count. The chain couples TRBV19 to TRBJ2-3; 12 bases fit TRBD2. J lost 8 bases, V lost 4 bases, and 4 bases had no gene match. The CDR3 has 14 residues. The germline gives CDR1 LNHDA, CDR2 SQIVND (reference sequence). In DNA form, the CDR3 reads TGTGCCAGTAGTACACTAGCGGGAGGAGCTACGCAGTATTTT. Translating it yields CASSTLAGGATQYF.

V usage is TRBV9 and J usage is TRBJ2-1, with 9 bases identical to TRBD2. Germline V gives CDR1 SGDLS, CDR2 YYNGEE. The trim removed 0 bases at V and 10 bases at J, leaving 8 bases unmatched. This CDR3 contains 15 residues. The CDR3 DNA is TGTGCCAGCAGCGTAGGACTAGCGGAACAGAGAGAGCAGTTCTTC. It translates to CASSVGLAEQREQFF.

The chain combines TRBV7-9 with TRBJ2-3, with TRBD1 as a possible D gene (6 bases). V lost 0 bases and J 1 base, leaving 8 bases between the germline ends. The CDR3 has 15 residues. Germline assignment: CDR1 SEHNR and CDR2 FQNEAQ (reference sequence). As DNA, the CDR3 is TGTGCCAGCAGCTTAGCGGCAGGGGGCACAGATACGCAGTATTTT. This encodes CASSLAAGGTDTQYF. Supplemented by reference TRBV7-9 and TRBJ2-3, the full variable domain reads DTGVSQNPRHKITKRGQNVTFRCDPISEHNRLYWYRQTLGQGPEFLTYFQNEAQLEKSRLLSDRFSAERPKGSFSTLEIQRTEQGDSAMYLCASSLAAGGTDTQYFGPGTRLTVL.

This rearrangement joins TRBV27 to TRBJ1-5, with 8 bases fitting TRBD1. Germline trimming cut 2 bases from V and 3 bases from J; bases unmatched to any gene: 6. In germline, CDR1 is MNHEY, CDR2 SMNVEV (reference sequence). The CDR3 is 16 amino acids. As DNA, the CDR3 is TGTGCCAGCAGTTTAGGACCAGGGGGCCCCAATCAGCCCCAGCATTTT. Its translation is CASSLGPGGPNQPQHF.

This clone was seen a handful of times. The V gene is TRBV27, the J gene TRBJ2-2; D uncertain. The V gene's germline CDR1 is MNHEY and CDR2 SMNVEV (reference sequence). The CDR3 spans 12 residues. V lost 0 bases and J lost 8, with 4 bases in between. CDR3 protein: CASSLSGGELFF. For the CDR3, the DNA is TGTGCCAGCAGTTTATCCGGGGGGGAGCTGTTTTTT.

The chain is built from TRBV7-8 and TRBJ2-7, with TRBD2 matching 7 bases. Germline CDR1 reads SGHVS; CDR2 reads FQNEAQ. The CDR3 covers 15 residues. The trim removed 4 bases at V and 4 bases at J, leaving 10 bases unmatched. CDR3 coding DNA: TGTGCCAGCAGCTCCGATCCTAGCGGACAATACGAGCAGTACTTC. Translation: CASSSDPSGQYEQYF.

The CDR3 reads CASSRTPNTEAFF. CDR3 DNA: TGCGCCAGCAGCCGGACACCGAACACTGAAGCTTTCTTT. The J gene is TRBJ1-1, the V gene TRBV10-2; D is perhaps TRBD1 (5 bases). The germline V gene encodes CDR1 WSHSY and CDR2 SAAADI. This CDR3 has 13 amino acids. V was pared by 6 bases and J by 1 base, with 9 bases between.

This clone is a singleton in its sample. The chain has TRBV6-5 and TRBJ2-3, with 8 bases that match TRBD1. Germline assignment: CDR1 MNHEY and CDR2 SVGAGI. The CDR3 is 15 amino acids. Unmatched junction bases numbered 5, after V lost 0 bases and J lost 6 bases. The CDR3 DNA follows: TGTGCCAGCAGTTACTCCGGACAGGGTGGCGATACGCAGTATTTT. Its translation: CASSYSGQGGDTQYF.

This sequence joins TRBV7-9 and TRBJ1-4; D unresolved. Trimming cost V 5 bases and J 7 bases, with 20 bases left between them. The CDR3 runs to 16 residues. Germline V gene lookup returns CDR1 SEHNR and CDR2 FQNEAQ (reference sequence). CDR3 residues: CASSLSVGPAGEKLFF. The CDR3 DNA reads TGTGCCAGCAGCCTCTCGGTCGGGCCGGCGGGTGAAAAACTGTTTTTT.

The chain has TRBV6-4 and TRBJ2-3; D may be TRBD2 (6 bases). In germline, CDR1 is MRHNA, CDR2 SNTAGT. This CDR3 contains 14 residues. V lost 2 bases and J 4 bases, leaving 10 bases between the germline ends. CDR3 in DNA: TGTGCCAGCAGTGACGGCGGGATGTCAGATACGCAGTATTTT. This sequence encodes CASSDGGMSDTQYF.

The chain recombines TRBV28 with TRBJ1-1; no clear D gene. V lost 4 bases and J 1 base, leaving 16 bases between the germline ends. CDR3 length: 16 amino acids. The germline V gene has CDR1 MDHEN and CDR2 SYDVKM. The DNA for the CDR3 is TGTGCCAGCAGTTCGGGAACTAGGGAAGGGAACACTGAAGCTTTCTTT. Amino acids: CASSSGTREGNTEAFF.

This sequence joins TRBV6-1 and TRBJ1-5; unclear D gene. Per the germline V gene, CDR1 is MNHNS and CDR2 is SASEGT. Trimming stripped 4 bases from V and 9 bases from J, with 19 bases between. The CDR3 loop spans 15 amino acids. CDR3 amino acids: CASSALIEGPMPQHF. The CDR3 DNA reads TGTGCCAGCAGTGCCCTAATTGAGGGTCCAATGCCCCAGCATTTT.

V usage is TRBV15 and J usage is TRBJ1-2, with D uncertain. The V end was cut by 0 bases, the J end by 5 bases, with 7 bases between. Germline V gives CDR1 LNHNV, CDR2 YYDKDF (reference sequence). The CDR3 consists of 13 residues. CDR3 residues: CATSRDRIYGYTF. For the CDR3, the DNA is TGTGCCACCAGCAGAGACAGGATTTATGGCTACACCTTC. Supplemented by reference TRBV15 and TRBJ1-2, the full variable domain reads DAMVIQNPRYQVTQFGKPVTLSCSQTLNHNVMYWYQQKSSQAPKLLFHYYDKDFNNEADTPDNFQSRRPNTSFCFLDIRSPGLGDTAMYLCATSRDRIYGYTFGSGTRLTVV.

This chain connects TRBV7-8 to TRBJ2-7; TRBD1 matches at 10 bases. V dropped 8 bases and J dropped 6; count of bases not matched to a gene: 13. This CDR3 is 15 amino acids long. Germline CDR1 and CDR2: SGHVS and FQNEAQ. CDR3 residues: CASYDRRTGGGEQYF. The CDR3 DNA sequence: TGTGCCAGCTATGATAGAAGGACAGGGGGTGGCGAGCAGTACTTC.

This rearrangement joins TRBV7-9 to TRBJ1-3; 9 bases match TRBD1. CDR1 and CDR2 (germline): SEHNR, FQNEAQ (reference sequence). CDR3 size: 13 residues. The V gene end was trimmed by 6 bases and the J gene end by 5 bases; junction bases not matched to a gene: 2. The CDR3 region has the DNA TGTGCCAGCAGACAGGGGGCACGAAACACCATATATTTT. This translates into CASRQGARNTIYF.

The V call is TRBV28, the J call TRBJ2-1; a weak D match, TRBD2 (6 bases). From germline, CDR1 is MDHEN and CDR2 SYDVKM. V was pared by 1 base and J by 0 bases, with 13 bases between. The CDR3 loop spans 17 amino acids. CDR3 protein: CASSLFGDGSSYNEQFF. The CDR3 region has the DNA TGTGCCAGCAGTTTATTTGGGGACGGGAGCTCCTACAATGAGCAGTTCTTC.

V usage is TRBV7-2 and J usage is TRBJ2-3, with D possibly matching TRBD1 (6 bases). The V gene's germline CDR1 is SGHTA and CDR2 FQGNSA. This CDR3 has 15 residues. V dropped 0 bases and J dropped 9 bases, with 16 bases sitting between them. The CDR3 protein is CASSLATNKGGTQYF. DNA of the CDR3: TGTGCCAGCAGCTTAGCGACCAATAAAGGGGGAACGCAGTATTTT.

The chain uses TRBV7-9 and TRBJ1-1; no reliable D call. The germline V gene encodes CDR1 SEHNR and CDR2 FQNEAQ (reference sequence). There are 14 residues in the CDR3. V was shortened by 2 bases and J by 5 bases, with 12 bases between the two germline ends. The CDR3 sequence is CASSLSFGGTEAFF. The CDR3 DNA sequence: TGTGCCAGCAGCTTAAGCTTCGGAGGGACTGAAGCTTTCTTT.

This chain connects TRBV27 to TRBJ2-1; tentatively, D is TRBD2 (6 bases). This CDR3 has 14 residues. Germline V gene data show CDR1 as MNHEY and CDR2 as SMNVEV (reference sequence). The V end lost 8 bases, the J end lost 6 bases, and 17 bases lay between the germline ends. The CDR3 protein is CASGTPDRPNEQFF. The CDR3 DNA is TGTGCCAGCGGGACTCCAGATCGGCCCAATGAGCAGTTCTTC.

This sequence joins TRBV4-1 and TRBJ2-7; 14 bases align to TRBD2. This CDR3 is 16 amino acids long. The ends lost 4 bases at V and 1 base at J; junction bases unmatched: 3. CDR1 MGHRA and CDR2 YSYEKL come from the germline V gene. CDR3 coding DNA: TGCGCCAGCAGCCGAGGGACTAGCGGGGGATCCTACGAGCAGTACTTC. Residues: CASSRGTSGGSYEQYF.

This sequence joins TRBV15 and TRBJ1-2, with no clear D. CDR1 is LNHNV, CDR2 YYDKDF, per germline (reference sequence). There are 12 residues in the CDR3. Trimming stripped 0 bases from V and 7 bases from J, with 6 bases between. CDR3 in amino acids: CATSRDIGGYTF. The CDR3 coding sequence is TGTGCCACCAGCAGAGATATCGGTGGCTACACCTTC.

This chain joins TRBV7-2 and TRBJ2-1; 11 nucleotides align to TRBD2. The CDR3 is made up of 15 amino acids. Germline CDR1 reads SGHTA; CDR2 reads FQGNSA. Trimming removed 5 bases from V and 9 bases from J; junction bases left unmatched: 9. CDR3 bases: TGTGCCAGCAGCACTGCTAGCGGGAGGAGCAGTGAGCAGTTCTTC. Translation gives CASSTASGRSSEQFF.

The J gene is TRBJ2-2, the V gene TRBV7-2, with D perhaps matching TRBD2 (6 bases). With 5 bases removed from V and 7 bases from J, the gap between germline ends came to 14 bases. The CDR3 is made up of 14 amino acids. CDR1 is SGHTA, CDR2 FQGNSA, per germline. CDR3 residues: CASSMGGIVGELFF. Here the CDR3 DNA reads TGTGCCAGCAGCATGGGCGGGATCGTCGGGGAGCTGTTTTTT.